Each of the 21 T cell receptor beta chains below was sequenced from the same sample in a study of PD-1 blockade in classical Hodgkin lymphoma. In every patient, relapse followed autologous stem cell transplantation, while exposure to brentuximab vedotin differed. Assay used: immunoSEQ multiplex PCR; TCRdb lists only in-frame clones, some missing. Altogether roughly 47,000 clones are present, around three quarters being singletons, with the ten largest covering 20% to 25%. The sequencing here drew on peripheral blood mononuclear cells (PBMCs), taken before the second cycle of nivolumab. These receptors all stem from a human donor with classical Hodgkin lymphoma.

Here the CDR3 reads CASSPLRGADGYTF. The CDR3 DNA reads TGTGCCAGCAGCCCGCTGCGGGGGGCGGATGGCTACACCTTC. The rearrangement joins TRBV4-2 to TRBJ1-2, with D perhaps matching TRBD1 (6 bases). The CDR3 length is 14 residues. Looked up from germline, CDR1 is LGHNA and CDR2 is YNFKEQ. Trimming stripped 4 bases from V and 6 bases from J, with 15 bases between.

The CDR3 is CASMWGQGSLGEQFF. The CDR3 bases are TGTGCCAGCATGTGGGGACAGGGGAGTTTAGGTGAGCAGTTCTTC. The chain is built from TRBV2 and TRBJ2-1; 10 nucleotides align to TRBD1. CDR1 is SNHLY and CDR2 is FYNNEI in the germline V gene. Trimming cost V 7 bases and J 9 bases; bases outside gene matches: 12. CDR3 size: 15 residues.

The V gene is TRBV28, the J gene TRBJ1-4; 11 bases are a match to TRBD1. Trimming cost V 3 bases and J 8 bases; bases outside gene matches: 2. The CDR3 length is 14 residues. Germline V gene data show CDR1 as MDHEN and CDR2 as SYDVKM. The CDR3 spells CASSLDRGREKLFF. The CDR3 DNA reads TGTGCCAGCAGTTTGGACAGGGGGCGAGAAAAACTGTTTTTT.

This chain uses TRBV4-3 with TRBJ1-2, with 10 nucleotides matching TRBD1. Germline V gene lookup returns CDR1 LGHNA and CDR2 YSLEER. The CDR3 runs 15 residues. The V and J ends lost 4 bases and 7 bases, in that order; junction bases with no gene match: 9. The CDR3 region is CASSPEGTGVAGYTF. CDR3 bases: TGCGCCAGCAGCCCAGAAGGGACAGGGGTTGCTGGCTACACCTTC.

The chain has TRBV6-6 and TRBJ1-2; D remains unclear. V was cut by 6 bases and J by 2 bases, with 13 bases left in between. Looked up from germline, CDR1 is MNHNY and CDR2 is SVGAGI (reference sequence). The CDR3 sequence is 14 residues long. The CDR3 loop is CASSPPGANYGYTF. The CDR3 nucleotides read TGTGCCAGCAGCCCGCCGGGAGCAAACTATGGCTACACCTTC.

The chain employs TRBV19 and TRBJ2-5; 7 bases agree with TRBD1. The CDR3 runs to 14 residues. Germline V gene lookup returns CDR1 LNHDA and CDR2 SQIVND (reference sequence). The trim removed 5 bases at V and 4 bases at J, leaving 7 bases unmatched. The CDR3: CASSVGTDLETQYF. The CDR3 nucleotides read TGTGCCAGTAGTGTAGGGACAGACCTAGAGACCCAGTACTTC.

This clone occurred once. The DNA for the CDR3 is TGTGCCAGCAGGACTCAAAGACAGATGGAACAAGAGACCCAGTACTTC. It codes for CASRTQRQMEQETQYF. This chain joins TRBV2 and TRBJ2-5, with TRBD1 as a possible D gene (5 bases). V was trimmed by 6 bases and J by 2 bases, leaving 19 bases between them. The CDR3 extends over 16 amino acids. The germline CDR1 and CDR2 sequences are SNHLY and FYNNEI.

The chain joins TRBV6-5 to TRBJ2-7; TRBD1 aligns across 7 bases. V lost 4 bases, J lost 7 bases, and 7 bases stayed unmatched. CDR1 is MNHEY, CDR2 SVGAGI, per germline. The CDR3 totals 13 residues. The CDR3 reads CASSSALTGEQYF. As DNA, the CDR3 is TGTGCCAGCAGTTCGGCCCTGACAGGGGAGCAGTACTTC.

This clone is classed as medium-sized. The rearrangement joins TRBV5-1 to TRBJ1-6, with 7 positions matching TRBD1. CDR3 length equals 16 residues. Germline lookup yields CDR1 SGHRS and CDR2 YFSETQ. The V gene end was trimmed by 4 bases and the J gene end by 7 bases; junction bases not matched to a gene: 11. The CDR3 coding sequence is TGCGCCAGCAGCCAGGGGGTGGCCTGGCGAAATTCACCCCTCCACTTT. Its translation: CASSQGVAWRNSPLHF.

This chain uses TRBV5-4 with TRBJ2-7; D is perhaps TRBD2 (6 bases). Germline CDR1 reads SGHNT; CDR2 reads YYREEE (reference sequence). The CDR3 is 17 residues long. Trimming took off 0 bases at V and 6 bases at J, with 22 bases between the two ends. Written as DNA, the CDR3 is TGTGCCAGCAGCTTGGGCGGCTTTTACGGGAGTCCCCCCGAGCAGTACTTC. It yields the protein CASSLGGFYGSPPEQYF.

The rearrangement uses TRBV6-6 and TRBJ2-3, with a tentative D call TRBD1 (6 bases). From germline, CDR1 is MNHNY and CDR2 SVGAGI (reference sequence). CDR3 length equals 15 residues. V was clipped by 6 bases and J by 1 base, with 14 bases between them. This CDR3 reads CASRFTGQGTDTQYF. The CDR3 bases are TGTGCCAGCAGATTTACAGGGCAAGGCACAGATACGCAGTATTTT.

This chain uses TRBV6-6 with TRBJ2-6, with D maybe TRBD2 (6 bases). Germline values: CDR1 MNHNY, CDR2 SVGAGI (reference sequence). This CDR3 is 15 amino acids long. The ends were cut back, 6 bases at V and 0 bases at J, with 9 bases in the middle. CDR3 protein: CASRGEVSGANVLTF. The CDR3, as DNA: TGTGCCAGCAGAGGGGAGGTCTCTGGGGCCAACGTCCTGACTTTC.

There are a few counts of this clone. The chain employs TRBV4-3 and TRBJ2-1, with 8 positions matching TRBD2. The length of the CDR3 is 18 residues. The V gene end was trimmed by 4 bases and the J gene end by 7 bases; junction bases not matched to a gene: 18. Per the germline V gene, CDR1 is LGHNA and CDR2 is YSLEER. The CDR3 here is CASSLSQAGDPRSNEQFF. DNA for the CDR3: TGCGCCAGCAGCCTTAGCCAAGCGGGGGACCCTCGGTCGAATGAGCAGTTCTTC.

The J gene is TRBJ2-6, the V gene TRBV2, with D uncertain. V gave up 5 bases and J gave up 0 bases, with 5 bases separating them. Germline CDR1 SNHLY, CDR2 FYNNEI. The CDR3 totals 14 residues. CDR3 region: CASSRLSGANVLTF. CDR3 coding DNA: TGTGCCAGCAGTAGGCTCTCTGGGGCCAACGTCCTGACTTTC.

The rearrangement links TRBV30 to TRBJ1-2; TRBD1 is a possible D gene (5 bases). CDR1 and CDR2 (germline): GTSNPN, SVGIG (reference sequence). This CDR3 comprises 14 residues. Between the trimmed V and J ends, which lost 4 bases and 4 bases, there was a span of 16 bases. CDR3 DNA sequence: TGTGCCTGGACCCCGGGCAGGGCACCCTATGGCTACACCTTC. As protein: CAWTPGRAPYGYTF.

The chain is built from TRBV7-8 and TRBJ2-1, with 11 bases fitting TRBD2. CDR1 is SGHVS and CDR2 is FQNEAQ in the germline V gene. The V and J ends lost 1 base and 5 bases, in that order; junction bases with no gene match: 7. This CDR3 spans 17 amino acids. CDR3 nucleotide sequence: TGTGCCAGCAGCTTAGTGACTAGCGGGACGGCGGACAATGAGCAGTTCTTC. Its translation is CASSLVTSGTADNEQFF.

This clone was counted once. CDR3 sequence (DNA): TGTGCCAGCAGCCCGGGAGCAGAACTCTATGGCTACACCTTC. Translated, it gives CASSPGAELYGYTF. The J gene is TRBJ1-2, the V gene TRBV5-4; D gene uncertain. This CDR3 is 14 amino acids long. Germline loops: CDR1 SGHNT, CDR2 YYREEE (reference sequence). The V gene lost 4 bases and the J gene lost 4 bases, with 14 bases spanning the gap.

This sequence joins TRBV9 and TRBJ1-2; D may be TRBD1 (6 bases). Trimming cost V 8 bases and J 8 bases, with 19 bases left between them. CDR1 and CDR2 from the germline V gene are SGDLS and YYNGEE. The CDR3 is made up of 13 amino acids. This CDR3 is CASNRGGLEGYTF. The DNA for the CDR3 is TGTGCCAGTAATAGGGGGGGTCTAGAGGGCTACACCTTC.

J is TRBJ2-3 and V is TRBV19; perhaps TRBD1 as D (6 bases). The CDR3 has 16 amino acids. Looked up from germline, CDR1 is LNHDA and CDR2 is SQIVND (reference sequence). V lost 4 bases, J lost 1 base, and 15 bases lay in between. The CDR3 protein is CASSRGGEGRTDTQYF. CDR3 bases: TGTGCCAGTAGTAGAGGGGGTGAGGGACGCACAGATACGCAGTATTTT.

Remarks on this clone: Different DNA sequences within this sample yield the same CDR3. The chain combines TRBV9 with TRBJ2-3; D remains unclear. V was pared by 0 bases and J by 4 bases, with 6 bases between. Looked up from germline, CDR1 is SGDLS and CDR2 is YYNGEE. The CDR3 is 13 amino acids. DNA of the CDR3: TGTGCCAGCAGCGTAGGTAGCCCAGATACGCAGTATTTT. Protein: CASSVGSPDTQYF.

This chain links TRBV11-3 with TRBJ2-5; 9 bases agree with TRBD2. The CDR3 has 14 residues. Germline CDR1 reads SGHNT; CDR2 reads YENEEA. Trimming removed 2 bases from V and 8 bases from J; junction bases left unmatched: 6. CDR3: CASSLTPSGATQYF. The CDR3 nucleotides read TGTGCCAGCAGCTTAACCCCTAGCGGGGCCACCCAGTACTTC.